These 27 T cell receptor beta chains originate from one sample sequenced in a study of CD4 T cells in relation to SARS-CoV-2 and coronaviruses. Method: immunoSEQ multiplex PCR; TCRdb's copy keeps in-frame clones and lacks some. The data hold approximately 20,000 clones, with about 60% observed a single time. No antigen has been identified for these receptors. The unexposed donors gave CD4+ T cells in about 2010-2019, prior to COVID-19. After around nine days of culture, CD4+ T cells were isolated. The sequenced material came from CD4+ T cells from PBMCs, cultured in vitro. These receptors were obtained from a human donor in good health.

This rearrangement joins TRBV30 to TRBJ1-5; D is undetermined. V was cut by 2 bases and J by 7 bases, with 15 bases left in between. Germline V gene sequence: CDR1 GTSNPN, CDR2 SVGIG (reference sequence). The CDR3 runs to 14 residues. CDR3 sequence reads: CAWSTDSLRQPQHF. The DNA of the CDR3 is TGTGCCTGGAGTACGGACTCCCTGCGGCAGCCCCAGCATTTT.

The chain is built from TRBV14 and TRBJ1-3, with D maybe TRBD1 (5 bases). Trimming took off 0 bases at V and 4 bases at J, with 13 bases between the two ends. The germline CDR1 and CDR2 sequences are SGHDN and FVKESK. The CDR3 runs 16 residues. CDR3 amino acids: CASSQDGGSSGNTIYF. As DNA, the CDR3 is TGTGCCAGCAGCCAAGATGGGGGGTCGTCCGGAAACACCATATATTTT.

J is TRBJ1-1 and V is TRBV7-6; D gene uncertain. Germline CDR1 is SGHVS and CDR2 is FNYEAQ. The CDR3 has 14 residues. The germline V and J ends were trimmed by 5 bases and 11 bases, with 21 bases remaining between them. The CDR3 reads CASSRWPGRESAFF. The CDR3 nucleotides are TGTGCCAGCAGCCGGTGGCCGGGGAGGGAGTCCGCTTTCTTT.

A few counts support this clone. The rearrangement joins TRBV6-2 or TRBV6-3 to TRBJ2-2, with D maybe TRBD1 (5 bases). The CDR3 runs 16 residues. Trimming cost V 2 bases and J 0 bases, with 10 bases left between them. Germline values: CDR1 MNHEY, CDR2 SVGEGT. The CDR3: CASSYRGQTNTGELFF. As DNA, the CDR3 is TGTGCCAGCAGTTACCGCGGACAAACGAACACCGGGGAGCTGTTTTTT.

The chain links TRBV14 to TRBJ2-7, with D maybe TRBD1 (5 bases). The germline V gene encodes CDR1 SGHDN and CDR2 FVKESK. Trimming stripped 0 bases from V and 13 bases from J, with 16 bases between. The CDR3 covers 13 residues. CDR3 sequence: CASSQDRQRNRYF. CDR3 coding DNA: TGTGCCAGCAGCCAAGATCGACAGAGGAACCGTTACTTC.

The chain employs TRBV19 and TRBJ2-7, with D maybe TRBD1 (5 bases). CDR3 size: 15 residues. Per germline, CDR1 LNHDA and CDR2 SQIVND (reference sequence). With 5 bases removed from V and 0 bases from J, the gap between germline ends came to 14 bases. In DNA, the CDR3 is TGTGCCAGTAGTCCCCGCCCCGACAGCTCCTACGAGCAGTACTTC. It encodes CASSPRPDSSYEQYF.

The chain combines TRBV11-2 with TRBJ2-1; D is possibly TRBD2 (5 bases). The CDR3 is made up of 16 amino acids. In germline, CDR1 is SGHAT, CDR2 FQNNGV. V dropped 5 bases and J dropped 2 bases, with 16 bases sitting between them. DNA of the CDR3: TGTGCCAGCAGCCCTACCCGGGGTCTCCCCTACAATGAGCAGTTCTTC. It translates to CASSPTRGLPYNEQFF.

The V and J genes are TRBV25-1 and TRBJ1-4, with D possibly being TRBD1 (5 bases). The germline gives CDR1 MGHDK, CDR2 SYGVNS. This CDR3 comprises 15 residues. Trimming removed 2 bases at V and 5 bases at J, with 12 bases between. The CDR3, as DNA: TGTGCCAGCAGTGAACACGGGGCAGGGAATGAAAAACTGTTTTTT. Protein sequence: CASSEHGAGNEKLFF.

This sequence joins TRBV4-3 and TRBJ1-4, with D unclear. The germline V gene encodes CDR1 LGHNA and CDR2 YSLEER. Trimming took 0 bases from V and 7 from J, leaving 15 bases between them. The CDR3 sequence is 16 residues long. DNA of the CDR3: TGCGCCAGCAGCCAAGATCACGGGTCCAGGAGTGAAAAACTGTTTTTT. It codes for CASSQDHGSRSEKLFF.

This clone turned up a few times. The DNA of the CDR3 is TGTGCCAGCAGTGAATGGAGAGGGTCTTGGTACGAGCAGTACTTC. Protein sequence: CASSEWRGSWYEQYF. V gene TRBV6-1 combines with J gene TRBJ2-7; possibly TRBD2 for D (5 bases). This CDR3 contains 15 residues. Germline-derived CDR1 and CDR2 are MNHNS and SASEGT. Trimming removed 2 bases from V and 4 bases from J, with 15 bases in between.

The chain combines TRBV7-8 with TRBJ2-1, with TRBD2 identical over 15 bases. After removal of 4 bases from V and 4 bases from J, the junction contained 14 bases not matched to a gene. Germline values: CDR1 SGHVS, CDR2 FQNEAQ. This CDR3 is 20 amino acids long. The CDR3 loop reads CASSSRTSGGAKSLYNEQFF. The CDR3 coding sequence is TGTGCCAGCAGCTCCCGGACTAGCGGGGGGGCGAAGTCCCTTTACAATGAGCAGTTCTTC.

This clone was seen more than once but under ten times. The chain uses TRBV6-6 and TRBJ1-6; 7 bases agree with TRBD1. The J segment lost 7 bases and the V segment lost 5 bases, leaving 5 bases of the junction unmatched. Germline loops: CDR1 MNHNY, CDR2 SVGAGI (reference sequence). The CDR3 runs 14 residues. The CDR3 coding sequence is TGTGCCAGCAGTCGGACAGGAGAGAATTCACCCCTCCACTTT. This translates into CASSRTGENSPLHF.

The chain combines TRBV5-5 with TRBJ2-2; D possibly matches TRBD1 or TRBD2 (5 bases each). Trimming removed 3 bases at V and 9 bases at J, with 18 bases between. Germline loops: CDR1 SGHKS, CDR2 YYEKEE (reference sequence). The CDR3 totals 15 residues. The CDR3 DNA reads as TGTGCCAGCAGCTCACCGGACCACAGGACTTGGGAGCTGTTTTTT. Encoded protein: CASSSPDHRTWELFF.

Details on this clone: The junction does not match germline at one end; this may be a read error. The genes are TRBV7-7 and TRBJ2-7; no reliable D call. CDR3 length: 14 residues. Germline CDR1 and CDR2: SSHAT and FNYEAQ (reference sequence). CDR3 in DNA: TGTGCTAGCAGCTTAGACCTAAGCTCCTACGAGCAGTACTTC. Translation: CASSLDLSSYEQYF.

The chain has TRBV4-1 and TRBJ1-1; D remains unclear. This CDR3 has 16 residues. Germline CDR1 reads MGHRA; CDR2 reads YSYEKL. The V end lost 1 base, the J end lost 0 bases, and 12 bases lay between the germline ends. CDR3 DNA sequence: TGCGCCAGCAGCCAAGTTTCCGCGGCTATGAACACTGAAGCTTTCTTT. This translates into CASSQVSAAMNTEAFF.

The V gene is TRBV6-2 or TRBV6-3, the J gene TRBJ2-2; 9 positions match TRBD1. The germline gives CDR1 MNHEY, CDR2 SVGEGT. The length of the CDR3 is 19 residues. The J segment lost 3 bases and the V segment lost 6 bases, leaving 17 bases of the junction unmatched. The DNA for the CDR3 is TGTGCCAGCAGCCCTTTCCTCCGTCCGGGACAGGGTGACACCGGGGAGCTGTTTTTT. This translates into CASSPFLRPGQGDTGELFF.

The chain joins TRBV11-2 to TRBJ2-2; D might be TRBD2 (6 bases). The V and J ends lost 1 base and 5 bases respectively, with 8 bases between them. The CDR3 covers 14 residues. In germline, CDR1 is SGHAT, CDR2 FQNNGV. The CDR3 DNA reads as TGTGCCAGCAGCTTAGCCCGGGGGACCGGGGAGCTGTTTTTT. Residues: CASSLARGTGELFF.

The chain is built from TRBV4-3 and TRBJ1-3, with D unclear. V lost 0 bases and J 0 bases, leaving 12 bases between the germline ends. The CDR3 loop spans 17 amino acids. Per the germline V gene, CDR1 is LGHNA and CDR2 is YSLEER. For the CDR3, the DNA is TGCGCCAGCAGCCAAGATTGGGAACCGAACTCTGGAAACACCATATATTTT. Its translation is CASSQDWEPNSGNTIYF.

In this sample, this clone turned up once. This sequence joins TRBV19 and TRBJ2-6, with TRBD1 matching 10 bases. The CDR3 runs to 17 residues. Unmatched junction bases numbered 7, after V lost 6 bases and J lost 2 bases. Germline V gene data show CDR1 as LNHDA and CDR2 as SQIVND (reference sequence). The CDR3 coding sequence is TGTGCCAGTAGGACAGGGGGCGCGGGAGCTGGGGCCAACGTCCTGACTTTC. This codes for CASRTGGAGAGANVLTF. Variable domain in full (rest from reference TRBV19 and TRBJ2-6): DGGITQSPKYLFRKEGQNVTLSCEQNLNHDAMYWYRQDPGQGLRLIYYSQIVNDFQKGDIAEGYSVSREKKESFPLTVTSAQKNPTAFYLCASRTGGAGAGANVLTFGAGSRLTVL.

This clone was found once. Here the CDR3 DNA reads TGTGCCACCGCCCGGGGGGCCAGCTCCTACAATGAGCAGTTCTTC. Translation gives CATARGASSYNEQFF. This chain uses TRBV6-5 with TRBJ2-1, with D possibly matching TRBD2 (7 bases). V lost 10 bases, J lost 0 bases, and 16 bases lay in between. Germline loops: CDR1 MNHEY, CDR2 SVGAGI. The CDR3 loop spans 15 amino acids.

This chain connects TRBV6-5 to TRBJ1-4; D unclear. The germline gives CDR1 MNHEY, CDR2 SVGAGI. The CDR3 extends over 13 amino acids. V shed 5 bases and J shed 5 bases, with 9 bases lying between them. The CDR3 DNA reads TGTGCCAGCAGTAACAGAATAAATGAAAAACTGTTTTTT. Translated: CASSNRINEKLFF.

The chain carries TRBV6-5 and TRBJ2-2; no clear D gene. Trimming left V 2 bases short and J 0 bases short, with 4 bases between. CDR3 length: 14 residues. The germline V gene has CDR1 MNHEY and CDR2 SVGAGI. The CDR3: CASSYTPNTGELFF. CDR3 bases: TGTGCCAGCAGTTACACCCCGAACACCGGGGAGCTGTTTTTT.

This clone was observed a single time. The V gene is TRBV29-1, the J gene TRBJ1-3; 7 nucleotides agree with TRBD1. CDR1 and CDR2 from the germline V gene are SQVTM and ANQGSEA. This CDR3 comprises 14 residues. V lost 4 bases to trimming and J lost 0 bases; unmatched junction nucleotides: 3. In DNA, the CDR3 is TGCAGCGTTGCCCGGGACAGCTCTGGAAACACCATATATTTT. It encodes CSVARDSSGNTIYF.

The chain recombines TRBV11-2 with TRBJ2-1, with a tentative D call TRBD2 (6 bases). V lost 3 bases, J lost 6 bases, and 9 bases lay in between. There are 13 residues in the CDR3. The V gene's germline CDR1 is SGHAT and CDR2 FQNNGV. The CDR3 bases are TGTGCCAGCAGCTTTGTGCGGGGCAATGAGCAGTTCTTC. It translates to CASSFVRGNEQFF.

The chain links TRBV18 to TRBJ2-3; TRBD2 matches at 8 bases. CDR3 size: 14 residues. V gave up 6 bases and J gave up 0 bases; unmatched junction bases: 2. Germline CDR1 and CDR2: KGHSH and LQKENI. CDR3 nucleotide sequence: TGTGCCAGCTCTACTAGCGGCAGCACAGATACGCAGTATTTT. Translation gives CASSTSGSTDTQYF.

The V gene is TRBV30, the J gene TRBJ2-2; TRBD2 aligns across 8 bases. V trimming: 1 base; J trimming: 6 bases; junction bases outside the gene matches: 10. Germline V gene lookup returns CDR1 GTSNPN and CDR2 SVGIG (reference sequence). The CDR3 sequence is 16 residues long. In DNA form, the CDR3 reads TGTGCCTGGAGTGGCGTGACTAGCGTATGGTCCGGGGAGCTGTTTTTT. Protein sequence: CAWSGVTSVWSGELFF.

The J gene is TRBJ1-1, the V gene TRBV2, with 7 positions matching TRBD1. The length of the CDR3 is 14 residues. Trimming took 6 bases from V and 1 from J; bases not matched to a gene: 5. Per the germline V gene, CDR1 is SNHLY and CDR2 is FYNNEI. The CDR3: CASRGRGSNTEAFF. In DNA, the CDR3 is TGTGCCAGCAGAGGCAGGGGGTCGAACACTGAAGCTTTCTTT.